This TCR beta chain was profiled in a study of T cells in women clearing cervical HPV infection. Regarding this clone: The read gets to within 3 residues of the CDR3 end, and the germline J gene fills in the rest.

Profiling relied on immunoSEQ multiplex PCR, and the TCRdb table lists in-frame clones only, not all of them. In total, the table holds about 36,000 clones. The CDR3 is 15 amino acids. Germline loops: CDR1 SGHVS, CDR2 FQNEAQ. Trimming stripped 5 bases from V and 7 bases from J, with 20 bases between. The chain joins TRBV7-8 to TRBJ2-5; weak D call: TRBD1 (6 bases). The TCR originated in a woman between 18 and 70 years old with a cervical HPV16 infection that either progressed to CIN3+ or cleared (not recorded which). Source material: blood buffy coat. CDR3 bases read: TGTGCCAGCAGCCACTCCCTAGGGGGAAGGGGGACC. This codes for CASSHSLGGRGT. The CDR3 as a whole reads CASSHSLGGRGTQYF.